This T cell receptor (beta chain) came from a study of blood T cell repertoires in COVID-19. Profiled with immunoSEQ multiplex PCR; TCRdb holds only in-frame clones, not every one. The sample contains tens of thousands of clones, about 80% of which appear only once. Germline CDR1 reads SEHNR; CDR2 reads FQNEAQ (reference sequence). V lost 5 bases and J 2 bases, leaving 10 bases between the germline ends. CDR3 length: 13 amino acids. The sequence was obtained from a man in his sixties with active or convalescent COVID-19. The source material was peripheral blood. The chain combines TRBV7-9 with TRBJ2-7, with a tentative D call TRBD1 (5 bases). Here the CDR3 reads CASSLGAPYEQYF. DNA for the CDR3: TGTGCCAGCAGCCTAGGGGCGCCCTACGAGCAGTACTTC.